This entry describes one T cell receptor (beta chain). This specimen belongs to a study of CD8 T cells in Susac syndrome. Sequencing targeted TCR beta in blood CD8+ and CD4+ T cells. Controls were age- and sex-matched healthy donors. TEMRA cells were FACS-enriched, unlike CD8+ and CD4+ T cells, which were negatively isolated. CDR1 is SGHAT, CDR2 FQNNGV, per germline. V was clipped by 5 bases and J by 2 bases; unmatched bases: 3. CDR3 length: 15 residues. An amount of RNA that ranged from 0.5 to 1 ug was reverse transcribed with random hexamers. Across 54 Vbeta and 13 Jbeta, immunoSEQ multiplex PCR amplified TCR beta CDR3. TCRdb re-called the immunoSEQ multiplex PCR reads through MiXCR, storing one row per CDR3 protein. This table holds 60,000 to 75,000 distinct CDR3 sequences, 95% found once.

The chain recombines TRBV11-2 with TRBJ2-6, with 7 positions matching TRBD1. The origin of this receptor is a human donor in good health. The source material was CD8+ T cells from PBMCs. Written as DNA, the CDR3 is TGTGCCAGCAGCCTCGGGACAGCTGGGGCCAACGTCCTGACTTTC. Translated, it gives CASSLGTAGANVLTF.